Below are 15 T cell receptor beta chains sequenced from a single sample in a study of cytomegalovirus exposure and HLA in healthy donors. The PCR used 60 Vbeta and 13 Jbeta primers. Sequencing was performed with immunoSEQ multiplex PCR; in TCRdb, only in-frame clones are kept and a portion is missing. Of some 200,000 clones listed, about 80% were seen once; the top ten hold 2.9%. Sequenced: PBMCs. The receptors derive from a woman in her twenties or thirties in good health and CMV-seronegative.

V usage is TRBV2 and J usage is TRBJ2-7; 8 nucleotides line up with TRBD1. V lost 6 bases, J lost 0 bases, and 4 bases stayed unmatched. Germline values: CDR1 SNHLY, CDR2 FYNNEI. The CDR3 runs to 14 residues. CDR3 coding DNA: TGTGCCAGCAGCCGACAGGGGTCCTCCTACGAGCAGTACTTC. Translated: CASSRQGSSYEQYF.

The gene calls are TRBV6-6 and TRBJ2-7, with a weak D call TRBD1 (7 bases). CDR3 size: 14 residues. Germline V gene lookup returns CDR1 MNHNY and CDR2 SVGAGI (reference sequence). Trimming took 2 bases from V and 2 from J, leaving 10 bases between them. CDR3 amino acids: CASSYGRGAYEQYF. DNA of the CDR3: TGTGCCAGCAGTTACGGCAGGGGGGCCTACGAGCAGTACTTC.

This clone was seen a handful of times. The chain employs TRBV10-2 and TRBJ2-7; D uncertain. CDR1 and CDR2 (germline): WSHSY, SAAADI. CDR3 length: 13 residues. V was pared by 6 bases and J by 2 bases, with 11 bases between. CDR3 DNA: TGCGCCAGCAGCCAAAAACTAACCTACGAGCAGTACTTC. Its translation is CASSQKLTYEQYF.

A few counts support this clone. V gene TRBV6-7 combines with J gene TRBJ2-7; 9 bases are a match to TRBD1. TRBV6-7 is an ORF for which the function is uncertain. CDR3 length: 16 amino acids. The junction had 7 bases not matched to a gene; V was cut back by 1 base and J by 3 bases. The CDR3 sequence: CASSYLEAGQGYEQYF. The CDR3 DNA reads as TGTGCCAGCAGTTACTTGGAAGCGGGACAGGGCTACGAGCAGTACTTC.

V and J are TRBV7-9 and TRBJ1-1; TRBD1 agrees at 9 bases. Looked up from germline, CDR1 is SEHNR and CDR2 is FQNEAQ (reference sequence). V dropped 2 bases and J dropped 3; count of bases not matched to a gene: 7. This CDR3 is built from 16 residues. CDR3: CASSLLWTGDDTEAFF. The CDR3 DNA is TGTGCCAGCAGCTTACTCTGGACAGGGGACGACACTGAAGCTTTCTTT.

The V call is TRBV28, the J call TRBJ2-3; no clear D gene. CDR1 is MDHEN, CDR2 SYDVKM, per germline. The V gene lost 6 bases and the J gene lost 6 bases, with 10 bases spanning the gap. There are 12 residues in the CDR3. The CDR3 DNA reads TGTGCCAGCAGACTGGTCGCGGATACGCAGTATTTT. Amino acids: CASRLVADTQYF. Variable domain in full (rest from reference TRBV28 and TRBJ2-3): DVKVTQSSRYLVKRTGEKVFLECVQDMDHENMFWYRQDPGLGLRLIYFSYDVKMKEKGDIPEGYSVSREKKERFSLILESASTNQTSMYLCASRLVADTQYFGPGTRLTVL.

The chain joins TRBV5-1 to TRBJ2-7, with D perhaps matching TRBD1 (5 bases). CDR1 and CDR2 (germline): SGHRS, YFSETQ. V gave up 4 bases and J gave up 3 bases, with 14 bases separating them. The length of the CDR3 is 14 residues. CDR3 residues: CASSVQGIGYEQYF. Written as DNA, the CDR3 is TGCGCCAGCAGCGTGCAGGGAATTGGCTACGAGCAGTACTTC.

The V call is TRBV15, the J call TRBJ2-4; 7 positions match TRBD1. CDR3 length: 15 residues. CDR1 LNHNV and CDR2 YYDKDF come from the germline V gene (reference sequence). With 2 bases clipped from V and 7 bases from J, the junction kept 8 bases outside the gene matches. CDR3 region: CATSRPTGNRNIQYF. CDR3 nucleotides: TGTGCCACCAGCAGACCGACAGGGAATAGGAACATTCAGTACTTC.

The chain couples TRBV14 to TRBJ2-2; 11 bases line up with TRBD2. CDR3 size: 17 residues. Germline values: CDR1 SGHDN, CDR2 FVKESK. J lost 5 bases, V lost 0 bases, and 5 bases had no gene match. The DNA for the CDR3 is TGTGCCAGCAGCCAAGACTACACTAGCGGGAGAACCGGGGAGCTGTTTTTT. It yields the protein CASSQDYTSGRTGELFF.

The CDR3 coding sequence is TGTGCCAGCAGTCTCCTACCGGGACAGGGCACTGAAGCTTTCTTT. This translates into CASSLLPGQGTEAFF. This chain joins TRBV6-6 and TRBJ1-1, with 9 bases matching TRBD1. V lost 5 bases, J lost 4 bases, and 8 bases stayed unmatched. Germline V gene lookup returns CDR1 MNHNY and CDR2 SVGAGI (reference sequence). The CDR3 loop spans 15 amino acids.

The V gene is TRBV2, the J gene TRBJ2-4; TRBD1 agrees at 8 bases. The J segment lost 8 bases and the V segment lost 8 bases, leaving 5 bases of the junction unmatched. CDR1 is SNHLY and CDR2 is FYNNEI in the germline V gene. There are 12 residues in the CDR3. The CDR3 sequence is CASSDRGDIQYF. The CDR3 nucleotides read TGTGCCAGCTCAGACAGGGGTGACATTCAGTACTTC.

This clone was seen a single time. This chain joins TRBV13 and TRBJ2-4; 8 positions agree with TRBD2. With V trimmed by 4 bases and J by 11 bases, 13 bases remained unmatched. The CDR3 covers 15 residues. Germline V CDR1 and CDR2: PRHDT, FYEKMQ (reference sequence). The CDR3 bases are TGTGCCAGCAGCTCGGGGCACCGGGGGGGGAGAGTTCAGTACTTC. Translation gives CASSSGHRGGRVQYF. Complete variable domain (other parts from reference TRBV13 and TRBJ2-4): AAGVIQSPRHLIKEKRETATLKCYPIPRHDTVYWYQQGPGQDPQFLISFYEKMQSDKGSIPDRFSAQQFSDYHSELNMSSLELGDSALYFCASSSGHRGGRVQYFGAGTRLSVL.

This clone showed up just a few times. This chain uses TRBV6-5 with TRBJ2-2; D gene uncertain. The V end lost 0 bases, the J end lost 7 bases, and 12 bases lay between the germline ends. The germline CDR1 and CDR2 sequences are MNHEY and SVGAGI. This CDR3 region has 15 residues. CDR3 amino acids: CASSYSGIQDGELFF. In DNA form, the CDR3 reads TGTGCCAGCAGTTACTCGGGTATTCAGGACGGGGAGCTGTTTTTT.

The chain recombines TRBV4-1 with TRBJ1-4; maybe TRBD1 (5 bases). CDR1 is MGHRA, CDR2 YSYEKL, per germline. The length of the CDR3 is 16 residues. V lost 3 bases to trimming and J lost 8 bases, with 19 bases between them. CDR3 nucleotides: TGCGCCAGCAGCCACCGAGGGACTCTCCTAAACGAAAAACTGTTTTTT. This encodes CASSHRGTLLNEKLFF.

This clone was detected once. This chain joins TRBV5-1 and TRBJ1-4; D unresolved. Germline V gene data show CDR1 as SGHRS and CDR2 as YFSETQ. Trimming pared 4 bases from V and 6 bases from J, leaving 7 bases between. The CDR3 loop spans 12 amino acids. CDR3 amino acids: CASSDKHEKLFF. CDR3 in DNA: TGCGCCAGCAGCGACAAGCATGAAAAACTGTTTTTT.